The T cell receptor (beta chain) described here comes from a study of blood T cell repertoires in COVID-19. As for the study in general: Collection of acute and convalescent COVID-19 samples took place in the United States, Italy and Spain. PBMCs, B-cell-depleted T cells, or T cells were the source of the cDNA or gDNA that made up the material.

In this sample, this clone turned up once. Germline V gene data show CDR1 as LNHDA and CDR2 as SQIVND (reference sequence). This CDR3 has 16 residues. With 4 bases removed from V and 1 base from J, the gap between germline ends came to 16 bases. Original processing notes: Estimation of nucleated cell counts relied on the amplification of reference gene primers. Some clones are missing from TCRdb's copy, which holds only in-frame ones; the method was immunoSEQ multiplex PCR. D and trimming come from the DNA, and the V and J calls and clone size come from that table. This repertoire shows tens of thousands of clones, about 91% found once; its top ten account for around 4.9%.

This receptor was identified in a woman aged 70-85 years with active COVID-19. The sample taken for sequencing was peripheral blood. The V call is TRBV19, the J call TRBJ2-5, with D uncertain. CDR3 in DNA: TGTGCCAGTAGTAGTCGGGTCGATCAACCCCAAGAGACCCAGTACTTC. Translating it yields CASSSRVDQPQETQYF.